One sample yielded the 9 T cell receptor beta chains listed below, sequenced in a study of vaccination and CD4 T cells after COVID-19. No cognate antigen is known for these TCRs. The treatment was: approximately nine-day PBMC culture with coronavirus spike peptide pools or control peptides (ViraFEST assay). With the Oncomine TCR Beta short-read assay, DNA from cultured CD4+ T cells was sequenced. Each CDR3 protein is one row after TCRdb ran MiXCR on the PCR reads. The table records roughly 14,000 distinct CDR3 sequences, 50% to 65% of them present only once. Material: CD4+ T cells from blood, cultured in vitro, obtained before SARS-CoV-2 vaccination. The receptors here all came from a human donor who had recovered from COVID-19.

V and J are TRBV20-1 and TRBJ1-6; TRBD1 is a possible D gene (6 bases). The CDR3 loop spans 15 amino acids. Trimming took 6 bases from V and 9 from J, leaving 21 bases between them. Germline V gives CDR1 DFQATT, CDR2 SNEGSKA (reference sequence). CDR3 DNA sequence: TGCAGTGCCCCTCCGCCGGGGGCGATTAGTTCACCCCTCCACTTT. Translation: CSAPPPGAISSPLHF.

The CDR3 region is CSARAMETQYF. CDR3 coding DNA: TGCAGTGCTAGAGCCATGGAGACCCAGTACTTC. The chain links TRBV20-1 to TRBJ2-5; D unresolved. The CDR3 runs 11 residues. The germline CDR1 and CDR2 sequences are DFQATT and SNEGSKA (reference sequence). Trimming removed 1 base from V and 5 bases from J, with 5 bases in between.

V gene TRBV10-3 combines with J gene TRBJ2-1; 9 positions agree with TRBD1. The V gene's germline CDR1 is ENHRY and CDR2 SYGVKD. V trimming: 7 bases; J trimming: 4 bases; junction bases outside the gene matches: 11. CDR3 length: 16 residues. CDR3: CAIKDDRGNFYNEQFF. CDR3 sequence (DNA): TGTGCCATCAAAGATGACAGGGGGAACTTTTACAATGAGCAGTTCTTC.

The V and J genes are TRBV18 and TRBJ2-3, with a weak D call TRBD2 (5 bases). CDR1 KGHSH and CDR2 LQKENI come from the germline V gene. V lost 2 bases, J lost 8 bases, and 8 bases lay in between. The CDR3 runs 12 residues. The CDR3 nucleotides are TGTGCCAGCTCACCAGAGGGCGGTACGCAGTATTTT. Its translation is CASSPEGGTQYF.

The chain joins TRBV7-2 to TRBJ2-2, with TRBD1 identical over 11 bases. The germline V gene has CDR1 SGHTA and CDR2 FQGNSA. With 3 bases clipped from V and 6 bases from J, the junction kept 3 bases outside the gene matches. The CDR3 is 15 residues long. The CDR3 sequence: CASSFGQGAPGELFF. The CDR3 DNA reads as TGTGCCAGCAGCTTCGGACAGGGGGCGCCCGGGGAGCTGTTTTTT.

This clonotype was picked up a small number of times. The chain uses TRBV7-8 and TRBJ1-5; D may be TRBD1 (5 bases). Germline V gene sequence: CDR1 SGHVS, CDR2 FQNEAQ. This CDR3 has 13 amino acids. The V end lost 3 bases, the J end lost 2 bases, and 5 bases lay between the germline ends. The CDR3 sequence is CASSFRGNQPQHF. The CDR3 DNA reads as TGTGCCAGCAGCTTCAGGGGCAATCAGCCCCAGCATTTT.

The chain links TRBV6-1 to TRBJ1-5; D unresolved. The CDR3 spans 12 residues. CDR1 MNHNS and CDR2 SASEGT come from the germline V gene. V lost 2 bases and J 5 bases, leaving 4 bases between the germline ends. This CDR3 is CASSEPYQPQHF. Here the CDR3 DNA reads TGTGCCAGCAGTGAACCATATCAGCCCCAGCATTTT.

The chain recombines TRBV15 with TRBJ1-1; possibly TRBD1 for D (6 bases). The V gene lost 5 bases and the J gene lost 11 bases, with 12 bases spanning the gap. The CDR3 runs 11 residues. Germline assignment: CDR1 LNHNV and CDR2 YYDKDF (reference sequence). The CDR3 is CATSLQGRAFF. The CDR3 DNA reads as TGTGCCACCAGCTTACAGGGTAGGGCTTTCTTT. Combining the CDR3 with reference TRBV15 and TRBJ1-1 gives the whole variable domain DAMVIQNPRYQVTQFGKPVTLSCSQTLNHNVMYWYQQKSSQAPKLLFHYYDKDFNNEADTPDNFQSRRPNTSFCFLDIRSPGLGDTAMYLCATSLQGRAFFGQGTRLTVV.

The CDR3 sequence is CASSLARWVEPPPGYGYTF. The CDR3 region has the DNA TGTGCCAGCAGCTTAGCGAGGTGGGTCGAACCCCCACCCGGGTATGGCTACACCTTC. The V call is TRBV7-2, the J call TRBJ1-2, with D unresolved. Germline CDR1 reads SGHTA; CDR2 reads FQGNSA. CDR3 length: 19 residues. Trimming shortened V by 0 bases and J by 5 bases, and 25 bases separated the two germline ends.